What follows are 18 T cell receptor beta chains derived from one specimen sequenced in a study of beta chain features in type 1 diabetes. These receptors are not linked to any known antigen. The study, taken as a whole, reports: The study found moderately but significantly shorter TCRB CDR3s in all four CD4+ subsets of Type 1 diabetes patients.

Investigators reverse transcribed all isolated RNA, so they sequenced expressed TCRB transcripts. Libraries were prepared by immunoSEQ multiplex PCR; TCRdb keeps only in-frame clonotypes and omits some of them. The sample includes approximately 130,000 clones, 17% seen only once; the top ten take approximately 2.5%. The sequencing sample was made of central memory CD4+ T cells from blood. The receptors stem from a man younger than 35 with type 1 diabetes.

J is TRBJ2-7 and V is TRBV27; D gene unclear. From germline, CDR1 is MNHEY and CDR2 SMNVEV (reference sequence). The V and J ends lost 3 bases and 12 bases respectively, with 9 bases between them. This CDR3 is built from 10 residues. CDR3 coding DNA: TGTGCCAGCAGTTTTAGCCATGCGTACTTC. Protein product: CASSFSHAYF.

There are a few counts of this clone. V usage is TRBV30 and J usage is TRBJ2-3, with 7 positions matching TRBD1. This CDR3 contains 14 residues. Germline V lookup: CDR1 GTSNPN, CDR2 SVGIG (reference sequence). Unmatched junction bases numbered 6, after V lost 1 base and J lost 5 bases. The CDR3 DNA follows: TGTGCCTGGAGTGGCCGAGGGGGCGTAGATACGCAGTATTTT. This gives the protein CAWSGRGGVDTQYF.

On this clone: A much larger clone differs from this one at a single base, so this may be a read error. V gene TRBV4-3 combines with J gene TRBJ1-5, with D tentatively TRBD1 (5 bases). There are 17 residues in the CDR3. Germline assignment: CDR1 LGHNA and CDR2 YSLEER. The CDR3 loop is CSSSQVRGSTSNQPQHF. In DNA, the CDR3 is TGCTCCAGCAGCCAAGTAAGGGGCTCTACTAGCAATCAGCCCCAGCATTTT.

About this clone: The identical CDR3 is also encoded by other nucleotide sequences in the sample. CDR3 residues: CAGRTGNNSPLHF. The CDR3 DNA reads TGTGCCGGTAGGACAGGGAATAATTCACCCCTCCACTTT. V usage is TRBV30 and J usage is TRBJ1-6, with 8 positions matching TRBD1. The V and J ends lost 8 bases and 5 bases, in that order; junction bases with no gene match: 5. Germline values: CDR1 GTSNPN, CDR2 SVGIG (reference sequence). The CDR3 sequence is 13 residues long.

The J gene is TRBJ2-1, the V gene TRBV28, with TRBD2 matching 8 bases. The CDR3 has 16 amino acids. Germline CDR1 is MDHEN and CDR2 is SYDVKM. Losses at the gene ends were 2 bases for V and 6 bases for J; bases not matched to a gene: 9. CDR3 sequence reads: CASSLTVRGGFNEQFF. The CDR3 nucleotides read TGTGCCAGCAGTTTAACTGTACGGGGGGGCTTCAATGAGCAGTTCTTC.

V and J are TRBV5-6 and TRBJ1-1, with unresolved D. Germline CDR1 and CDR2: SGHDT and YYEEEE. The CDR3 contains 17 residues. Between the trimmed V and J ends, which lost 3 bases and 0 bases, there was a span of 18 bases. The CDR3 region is CASSSYLNGSMNTEAFF. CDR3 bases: TGTGCCAGCAGCTCCTACTTGAATGGGTCCATGAACACTGAAGCTTTCTTT.

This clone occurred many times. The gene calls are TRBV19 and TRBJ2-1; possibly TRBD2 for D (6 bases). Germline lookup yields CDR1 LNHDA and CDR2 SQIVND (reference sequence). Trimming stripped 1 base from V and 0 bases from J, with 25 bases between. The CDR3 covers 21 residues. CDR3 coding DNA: TGTGCCAGTAGTATAGCCGTGTCTCACCTCCGGGAGCCTAGCTCCTACAATGAGCAGTTCTTC. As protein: CASSIAVSHLREPSSYNEQFF.

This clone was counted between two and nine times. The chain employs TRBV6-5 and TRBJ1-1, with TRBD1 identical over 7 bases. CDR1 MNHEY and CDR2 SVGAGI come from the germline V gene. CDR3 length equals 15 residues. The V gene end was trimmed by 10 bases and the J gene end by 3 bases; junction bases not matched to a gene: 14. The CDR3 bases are TGTGCCACCATGTGGGACTCCCAGGGGGACACTGAAGCTTTCTTT. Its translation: CATMWDSQGDTEAFF.

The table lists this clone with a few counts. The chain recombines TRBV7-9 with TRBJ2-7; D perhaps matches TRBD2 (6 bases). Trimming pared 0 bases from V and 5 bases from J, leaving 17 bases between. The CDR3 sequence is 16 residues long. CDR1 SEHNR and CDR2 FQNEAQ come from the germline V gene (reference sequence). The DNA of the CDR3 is TGTGCCAGCAGCTTAGCGTCCTTGGGGCCGGGGGACGAGCAGTACTTC. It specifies CASSLASLGPGDEQYF. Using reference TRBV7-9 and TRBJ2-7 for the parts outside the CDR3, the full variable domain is DTGVSQNPRHKITKRGQNVTFRCDPISEHNRLYWYRQTLGQGPEFLTYFQNEAQLEKSRLLSDRFSAERPKGSFSTLEIQRTEQGDSAMYLCASSLASLGPGDEQYFGPGTRLTVT.

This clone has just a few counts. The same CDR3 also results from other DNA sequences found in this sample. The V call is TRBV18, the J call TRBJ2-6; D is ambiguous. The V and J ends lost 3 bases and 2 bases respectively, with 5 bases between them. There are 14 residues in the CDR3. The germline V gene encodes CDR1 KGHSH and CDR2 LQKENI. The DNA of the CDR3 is TGTGCCAGCTCACCGGGCACTGGGGCCAACGTCCTGACTTTC. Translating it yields CASSPGTGANVLTF.

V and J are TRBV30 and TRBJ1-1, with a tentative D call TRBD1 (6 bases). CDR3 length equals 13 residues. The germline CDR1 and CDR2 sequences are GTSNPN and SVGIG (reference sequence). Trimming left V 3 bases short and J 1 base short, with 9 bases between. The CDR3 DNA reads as TGTGCCTGGAGAGGGACAAAGAACACTGAAGCTTTCTTT. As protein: CAWRGTKNTEAFF.

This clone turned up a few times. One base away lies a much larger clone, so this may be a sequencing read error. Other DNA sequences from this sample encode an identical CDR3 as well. The DNA for the CDR3 is TGCAGCTCCTCCTCAGGGGGGGGAAACATTCAGTACTTC. This translates into CSSSSGGGNIQYF. The chain carries TRBV29-1 and TRBJ2-4; D might be TRBD1 or TRBD2, each matching 7 bases. CDR1 SQVTM and CDR2 ANQGSEA come from the germline V gene. Trimming removed 8 bases at V and 6 bases at J, with 17 bases between. The CDR3 is 13 residues long.

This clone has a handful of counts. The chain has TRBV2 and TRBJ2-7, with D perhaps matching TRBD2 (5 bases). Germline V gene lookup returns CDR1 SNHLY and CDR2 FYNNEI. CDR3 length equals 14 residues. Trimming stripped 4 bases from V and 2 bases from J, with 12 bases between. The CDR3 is CASSAGIPAYEQYF. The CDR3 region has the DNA TGTGCCAGCAGTGCCGGGATCCCGGCCTACGAGCAGTACTTC.

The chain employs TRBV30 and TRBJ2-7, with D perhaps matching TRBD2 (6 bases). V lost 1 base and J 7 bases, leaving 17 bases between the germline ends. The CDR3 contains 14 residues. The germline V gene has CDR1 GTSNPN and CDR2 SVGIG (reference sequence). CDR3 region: CAWSAGGALGEQYF. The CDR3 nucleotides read TGTGCCTGGAGTGCTGGAGGGGCACTGGGGGAGCAGTACTTC.

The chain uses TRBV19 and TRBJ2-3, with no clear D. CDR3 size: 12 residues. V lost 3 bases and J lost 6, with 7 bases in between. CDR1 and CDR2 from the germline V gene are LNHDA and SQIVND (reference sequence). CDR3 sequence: CASSISSDTQYF. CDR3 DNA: TGTGCCAGTAGTATTAGCTCGGATACGCAGTATTTT.

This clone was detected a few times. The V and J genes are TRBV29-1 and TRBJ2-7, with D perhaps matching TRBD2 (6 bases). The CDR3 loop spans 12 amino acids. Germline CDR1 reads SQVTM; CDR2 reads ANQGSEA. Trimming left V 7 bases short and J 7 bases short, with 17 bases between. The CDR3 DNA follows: TGCAGCGGGAGGCGGGATAAGGGTGAGCAGTACTTC. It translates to CSGRRDKGEQYF.

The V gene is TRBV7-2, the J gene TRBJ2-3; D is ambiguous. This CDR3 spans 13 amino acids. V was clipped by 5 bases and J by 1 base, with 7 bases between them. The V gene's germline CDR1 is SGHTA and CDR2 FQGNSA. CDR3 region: CASSPSGTDTQYF. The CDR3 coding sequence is TGTGCCAGCAGCCCTTCGGGCACAGATACGCAGTATTTT.

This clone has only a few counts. The CDR3 coding sequence is TGTGCCAGCAGTTTGTCAGGGTCGGCAGATACGCAGTATTTT. Translation gives CASSLSGSADTQYF. The chain couples TRBV27 to TRBJ2-3, with D perhaps matching TRBD1 (5 bases). The germline V and J ends were trimmed by 3 bases and 4 bases, with 11 bases remaining between them. CDR3 size: 14 residues. From germline, CDR1 is MNHEY and CDR2 SMNVEV (reference sequence).